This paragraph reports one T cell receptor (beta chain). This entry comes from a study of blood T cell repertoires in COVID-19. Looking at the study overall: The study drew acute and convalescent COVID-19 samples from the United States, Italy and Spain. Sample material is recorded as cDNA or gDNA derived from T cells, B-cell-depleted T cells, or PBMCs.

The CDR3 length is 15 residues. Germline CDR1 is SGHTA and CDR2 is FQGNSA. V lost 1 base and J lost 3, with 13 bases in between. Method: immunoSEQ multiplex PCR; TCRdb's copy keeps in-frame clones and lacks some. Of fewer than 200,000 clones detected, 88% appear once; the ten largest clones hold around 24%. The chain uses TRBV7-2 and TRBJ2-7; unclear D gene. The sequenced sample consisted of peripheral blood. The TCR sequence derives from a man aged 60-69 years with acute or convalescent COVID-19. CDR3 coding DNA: TGTGCCAGCAGCTTAGGGCCGCTACAGATCTACGAGCAGTACTTC. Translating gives CASSLGPLQIYEQYF.